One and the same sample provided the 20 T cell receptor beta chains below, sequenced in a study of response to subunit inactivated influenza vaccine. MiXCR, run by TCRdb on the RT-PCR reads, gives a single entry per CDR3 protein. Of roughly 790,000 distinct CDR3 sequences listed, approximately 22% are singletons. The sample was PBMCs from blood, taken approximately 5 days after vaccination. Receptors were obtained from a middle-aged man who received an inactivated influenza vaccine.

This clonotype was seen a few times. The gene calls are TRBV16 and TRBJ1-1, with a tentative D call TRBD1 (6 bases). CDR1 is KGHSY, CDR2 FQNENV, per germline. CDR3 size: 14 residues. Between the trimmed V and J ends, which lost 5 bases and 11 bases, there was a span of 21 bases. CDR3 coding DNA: TGTGCCAGCAGCTCAATCGACGCCGGGACAAAGGCTTTCTTT. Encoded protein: CASSSIDAGTKAFF. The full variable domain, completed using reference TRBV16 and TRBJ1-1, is GEEVAQTPKHLVRGEGQKAKLYCAPIKGHSYVFWYQQVLKNEFKFLISFQNENVFDETGMPKERFSAKCLPNSPCSLEIQATKLEDSAVYFCASSSIDAGTKAFFGQGTRLTVV.

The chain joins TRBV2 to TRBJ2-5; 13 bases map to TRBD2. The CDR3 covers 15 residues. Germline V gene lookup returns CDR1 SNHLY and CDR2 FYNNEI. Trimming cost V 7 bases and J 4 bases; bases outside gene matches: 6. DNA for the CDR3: TGTGCCAGCATTCAGACTAGCGGGGGGCCAGAGACCCAGTACTTC. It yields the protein CASIQTSGGPETQYF.

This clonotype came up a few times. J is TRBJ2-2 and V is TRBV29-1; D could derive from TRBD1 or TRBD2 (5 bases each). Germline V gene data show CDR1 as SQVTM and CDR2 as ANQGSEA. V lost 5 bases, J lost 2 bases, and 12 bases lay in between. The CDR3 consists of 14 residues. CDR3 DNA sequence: TGCAGCGTTCGAGGGGCTCGTAACACCGGGGAGCTGTTTTTT. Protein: CSVRGARNTGELFF.

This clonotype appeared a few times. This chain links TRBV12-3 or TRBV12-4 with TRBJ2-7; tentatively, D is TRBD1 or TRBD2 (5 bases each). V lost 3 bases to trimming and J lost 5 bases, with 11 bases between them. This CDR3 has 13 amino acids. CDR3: CASSFQGVHEQYF. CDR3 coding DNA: TGTGCCAGCAGTTTTCAGGGAGTACACGAGCAGTACTTC.

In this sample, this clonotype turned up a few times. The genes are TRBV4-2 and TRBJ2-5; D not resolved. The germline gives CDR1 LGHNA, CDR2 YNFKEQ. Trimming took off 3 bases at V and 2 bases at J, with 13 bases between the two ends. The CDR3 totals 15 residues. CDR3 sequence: CASSHHSLGQETQYF. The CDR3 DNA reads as TGTGCCAGCAGCCACCACAGCCTGGGTCAAGAGACCCAGTACTTC.

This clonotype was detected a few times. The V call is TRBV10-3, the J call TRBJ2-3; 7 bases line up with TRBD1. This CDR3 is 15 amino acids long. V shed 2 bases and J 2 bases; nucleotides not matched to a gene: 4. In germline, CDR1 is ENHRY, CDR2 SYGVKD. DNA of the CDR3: TGTGCCATCAGTGAGAACAGGGGTATCACAGATACGCAGTATTTT. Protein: CAISENRGITDTQYF.

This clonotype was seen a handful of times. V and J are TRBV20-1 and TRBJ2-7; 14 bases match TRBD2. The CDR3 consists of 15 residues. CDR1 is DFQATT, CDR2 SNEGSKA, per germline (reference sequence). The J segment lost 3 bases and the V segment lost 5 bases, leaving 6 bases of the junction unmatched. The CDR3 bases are TGCAGTGCTCCCGGGACTAGCGGGGGCTACTACGAGCAGTACTTC. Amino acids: CSAPGTSGGYYEQYF.

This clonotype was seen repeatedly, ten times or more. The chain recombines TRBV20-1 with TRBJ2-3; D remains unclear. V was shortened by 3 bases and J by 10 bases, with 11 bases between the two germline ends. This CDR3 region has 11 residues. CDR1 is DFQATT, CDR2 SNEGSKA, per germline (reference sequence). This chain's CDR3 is CSASFLGSQYF. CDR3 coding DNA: TGCAGTGCTAGCTTCCTAGGATCGCAGTATTTT.

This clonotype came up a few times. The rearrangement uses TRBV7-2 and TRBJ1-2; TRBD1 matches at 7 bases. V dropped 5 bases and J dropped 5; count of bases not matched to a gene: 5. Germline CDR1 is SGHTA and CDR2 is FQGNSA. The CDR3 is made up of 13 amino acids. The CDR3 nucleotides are TGTGCCAGCAGCCGGGGACAGCGATATGGCTACACCTTC. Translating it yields CASSRGQRYGYTF.

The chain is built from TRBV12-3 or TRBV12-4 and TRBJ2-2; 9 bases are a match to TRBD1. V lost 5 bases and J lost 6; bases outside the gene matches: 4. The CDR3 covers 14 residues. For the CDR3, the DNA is TGTGCCAGCAGTCGGGACAGGGTCGCCGGGGAGCTGTTTTTT. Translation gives CASSRDRVAGELFF.

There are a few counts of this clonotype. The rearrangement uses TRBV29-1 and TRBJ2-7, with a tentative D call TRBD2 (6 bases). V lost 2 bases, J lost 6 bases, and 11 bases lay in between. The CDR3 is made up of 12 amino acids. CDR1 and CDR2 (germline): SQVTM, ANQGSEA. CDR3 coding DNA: TGCAGCGTTGAACAGGGAGGTACCGAGCAGTACTTC. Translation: CSVEQGGTEQYF.

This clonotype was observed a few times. For the CDR3, the DNA is TGTGCCAGCAGCCAGAGACCGGAACTAAGCTCCTACGAGCAGTACTTC. It translates to CASSQRPELSSYEQYF. V gene TRBV4-2 combines with J gene TRBJ2-7; D uncertain. Germline-derived CDR1 and CDR2 are LGHNA and YNFKEQ. The CDR3 is 16 residues long. V was clipped by 3 bases and J by 0 bases, with 15 bases between them.

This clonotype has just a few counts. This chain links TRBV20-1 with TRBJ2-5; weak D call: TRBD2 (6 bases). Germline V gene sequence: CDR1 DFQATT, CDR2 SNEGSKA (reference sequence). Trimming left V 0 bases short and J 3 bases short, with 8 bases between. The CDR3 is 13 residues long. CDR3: CSAREGGEETQYF. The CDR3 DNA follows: TGCAGTGCTAGAGAAGGAGGGGAAGAGACCCAGTACTTC.

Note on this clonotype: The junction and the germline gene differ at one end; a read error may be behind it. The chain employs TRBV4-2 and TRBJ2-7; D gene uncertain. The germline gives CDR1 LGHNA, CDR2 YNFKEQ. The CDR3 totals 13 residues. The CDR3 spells CARSPGPGFPQYF. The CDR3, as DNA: TGTGCCAGGAGCCCCGGGCCCGGATTCCCGCAGTACTTC.

Here the CDR3 reads CSAREGGLNTEAFF. The CDR3 DNA reads as TGCAGTGCTAGAGAAGGGGGCTTGAACACTGAAGCTTTCTTT. The V call is TRBV20-1, the J call TRBJ1-1, with TRBD1 matching over 7 bases. CDR3 length: 14 amino acids. CDR1 and CDR2 (germline): DFQATT, SNEGSKA (reference sequence). V shed 0 bases, J shed 0 bases, and the junction held 1 base outside the gene matches.

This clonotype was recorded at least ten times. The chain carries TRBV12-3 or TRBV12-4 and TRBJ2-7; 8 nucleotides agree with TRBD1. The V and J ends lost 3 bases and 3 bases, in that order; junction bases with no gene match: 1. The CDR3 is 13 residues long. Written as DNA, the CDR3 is TGTGCCAGCAGTTTCGGGACAGGCTACGAGCAGTACTTC. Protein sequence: CASSFGTGYEQYF.

CDR3 sequence (DNA): TGTGCCAGCAGCTTTCCAAGCGGGATAACCTACGAGCAGTACTTC. It encodes CASSFPSGITYEQYF. The chain links TRBV7-9 to TRBJ2-7, with TRBD2 identical over 7 bases. J lost 2 bases, V lost 3 bases, and 7 bases had no gene match. This CDR3 region has 15 residues. In germline, CDR1 is SEHNR, CDR2 FQNEAQ (reference sequence).

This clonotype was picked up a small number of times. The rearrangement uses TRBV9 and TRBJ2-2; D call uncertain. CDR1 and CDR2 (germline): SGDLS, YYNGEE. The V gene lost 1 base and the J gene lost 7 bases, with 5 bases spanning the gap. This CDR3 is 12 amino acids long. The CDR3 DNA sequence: TGTGCCAGCAGCGTAAGGGTCGGGGAGCTGTTTTTT. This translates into CASSVRVGELFF.

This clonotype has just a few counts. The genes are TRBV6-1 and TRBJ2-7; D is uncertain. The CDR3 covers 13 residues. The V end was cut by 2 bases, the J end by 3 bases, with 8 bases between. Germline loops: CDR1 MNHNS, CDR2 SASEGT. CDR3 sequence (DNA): TGTGCCAGCAGTGAATTTTTACTCTACGAGCAGTACTTC. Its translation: CASSEFLLYEQYF.

The chain's CDR3 is CASSFGPDRVGEKLFF. The CDR3 nucleotides read TGTGCCAGCAGCTTTGGCCCGGACAGGGTGGGTGAAAAACTGTTTTTT. J is TRBJ1-4 and V is TRBV7-2; 8 bases are shared with TRBD1. V lost 3 bases to trimming and J lost 7 bases; unmatched junction nucleotides: 10. The CDR3 contains 16 residues. From germline, CDR1 is SGHTA and CDR2 FQGNSA. Filled out from reference TRBV7-2 and TRBJ1-4, the complete variable domain reads GAGVSQSPSNKVTEKGKDVELRCDPISGHTALYWYRQSLGQGLEFLIYFQGNSAPDKSGLPSDRFSAERTGGSVSTLTIQRTQQEDSAVYLCASSFGPDRVGEKLFFGSGTQLSVL.